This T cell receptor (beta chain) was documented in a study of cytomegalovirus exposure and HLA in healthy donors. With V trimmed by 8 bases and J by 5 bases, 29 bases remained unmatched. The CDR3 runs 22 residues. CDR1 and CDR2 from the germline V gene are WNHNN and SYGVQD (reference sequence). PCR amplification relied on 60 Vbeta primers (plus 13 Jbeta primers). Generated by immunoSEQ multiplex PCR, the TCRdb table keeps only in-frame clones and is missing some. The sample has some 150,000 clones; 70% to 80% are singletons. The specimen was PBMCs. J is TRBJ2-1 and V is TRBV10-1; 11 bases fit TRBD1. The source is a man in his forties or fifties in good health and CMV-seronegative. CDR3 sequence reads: CASGSLSYPVLYRDRGNNEQFF. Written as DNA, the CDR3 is TGCGCCAGCGGGAGTCTGTCTTATCCTGTGTTGTATCGGGACAGGGGGAACAATGAGCAGTTCTTC.